These 28 T cell receptor beta chains share one sample of origin, sequenced in a study of somatic mutations in cytotoxic T cells in rheumatoid arthritis. Clones were sequenced by immunoSEQ multiplex PCR, and TCRdb holds only the in-frame ones, with some missing. This table holds around 2,900 clones, around 85% found once. The sample comprised CD8+ T cells sorted from blood. Source of these receptors: a woman aged 55-69 years with rheumatoid arthritis.

This chain joins TRBV28 and TRBJ1-2; D is unclear. The germline V gene encodes CDR1 MDHEN and CDR2 SYDVKM. The CDR3 covers 13 residues. Trimming removed 3 bases from V and 0 bases from J, with 5 bases in between. The CDR3 reads CASSFIANYGYTF. The CDR3 coding sequence is TGTGCCAGCAGTTTCATAGCTAACTATGGCTACACCTTC.

The CDR3 reads CASSSTGFHEQYF. CDR3 DNA: TGTGCCAGCAGCTCGACAGGTTTCCACGAGCAGTACTTC. The gene calls are TRBV5-4 and TRBJ2-7; TRBD1 is a possible D gene (6 bases). Trimming cost V 3 bases and J 5 bases, with 12 bases left between them. The CDR3 totals 13 residues. The germline V gene has CDR1 SGHNT and CDR2 YYREEE (reference sequence).

The chain recombines TRBV30 with TRBJ1-1; 7 bases are a match to TRBD1. From germline, CDR1 is GTSNPN and CDR2 SVGIG (reference sequence). V was clipped by 4 bases and J by 5 bases; unmatched bases: 7. This CDR3 contains 13 residues. CDR3 sequence: CAWTRQGRTEAFF. The CDR3 bases are TGTGCCTGGACTCGACAGGGTAGGACTGAAGCTTTCTTT.

The rearrangement links TRBV9 to TRBJ1-2; D gene ambiguous. In germline, CDR1 is SGDLS, CDR2 YYNGEE. The CDR3 consists of 15 residues. V was pared by 3 bases and J by 0 bases, with 12 bases between. The CDR3 sequence is CASSAHFLTNYGYTF. The CDR3 bases are TGTGCCAGCAGCGCCCACTTTCTTACTAACTATGGCTACACCTTC.

The V and J genes are TRBV6-5 and TRBJ1-6; D is ambiguous. Germline V gene sequence: CDR1 MNHEY, CDR2 SVGAGI. The CDR3 is made up of 15 amino acids. V lost 5 bases, J lost 10 bases, and 18 bases lay in between. The CDR3 sequence: CASSIASGRFSPLHF. The CDR3 DNA reads TGTGCCAGCAGTATCGCGTCCGGGAGATTCTCACCCCTCCACTTT.

On this clone: Relative to the germline gene, one junction end is altered; a read error may explain this. V gene TRBV5-1 combines with J gene TRBJ2-5, with TRBD1 identical over 10 bases. From germline, CDR1 is SGHRS and CDR2 YFSETQ. This CDR3 has 15 amino acids. CDR3 in DNA: TGCGCCAGCTCACTGTGGGACAGGGGACCCTACGAGCAGCACTTC. Residues: CASSLWDRGPYEQHF.

The V and J genes are TRBV15 and TRBJ2-7, with 9 bases lining up with TRBD1. Per the germline V gene, CDR1 is LNHNV and CDR2 is YYDKDF (reference sequence). V trimming: 5 bases; J trimming: 0 bases; junction bases outside the gene matches: 2. The CDR3 totals 14 residues. Here the CDR3 reads CATSLDRGSYEQYF. The CDR3 DNA follows: TGTGCCACCAGCTTGGACAGGGGCTCCTACGAGCAGTACTTC.

The chain uses TRBV25-1 and TRBJ1-2; 8 nucleotides match TRBD1. Unmatched junction bases numbered 14, after V lost 6 bases and J lost 8 bases. There are 15 residues in the CDR3. Germline V gene lookup returns CDR1 MGHDK and CDR2 SYGVNS. The DNA for the CDR3 is TGTGCCAGCAGCCAAACAGGGGGACCACTCTTAGGCTACACCTTC. It is translated as CASSQTGGPLLGYTF.

This clone was seen only a few times. This chain joins TRBV4-3 and TRBJ2-7; tentative D call: TRBD1 (6 bases). The CDR3 is 15 amino acids. Trimming cost V 3 bases and J 5 bases, with 17 bases left between them. Looked up from germline, CDR1 is LGHNA and CDR2 is YSLEER. Here the CDR3 reads CASSQDSYAADEQYF. As DNA, the CDR3 is TGCGCCAGCAGCCAGGACAGTTATGCAGCCGACGAGCAGTACTTC.

V usage is TRBV5-1 and J usage is TRBJ2-7; TRBD1 matches 12 bases. CDR3 length: 15 amino acids. Germline trimming cut 0 bases from V and 6 bases from J; bases unmatched to any gene: 4. In germline, CDR1 is SGHRS, CDR2 YFSETQ. The CDR3 bases are TGCGCCAGCAGCTTGGCCGGGACAGGGGGCACCGAGCAGTACTTC. Encoded protein: CASSLAGTGGTEQYF.

CDR3 in amino acids: CASSLELESYGYTF. In DNA, the CDR3 is TGTGCCAGCAGCTTAGAGTTAGAATCCTATGGCTACACCTTC. The J gene is TRBJ1-2, the V gene TRBV11-2; D is unresolved. The CDR3 runs 14 residues. Germline CDR1 and CDR2: SGHAT and FQNNGV. Trimming took 0 bases from V and 4 from J, leaving 9 bases between them. Combining the CDR3 with reference TRBV11-2 and TRBJ1-2 gives the whole variable domain EAGVAQSPRYKIIEKRQSVAFWCNPISGHATLYWYQQILGQGPKLLIQFQNNGVVDDSQLPKDRFSAERLKGVDSTLKIQPAKLEDSAVYLCASSLELESYGYTFGSGTRLTVV.

A single count supports this clone. This rearrangement joins TRBV7-6 to TRBJ2-5; weak D call: TRBD2 (6 bases). The CDR3 length is 15 residues. Trimming left V 2 bases short and J 4 bases short, with 14 bases between. Germline CDR1 is SGHVS and CDR2 is FNYEAQ. The CDR3 loop is CASSLSASVGETQYF. In nucleotides, the CDR3 is TGTGCCAGCAGCTTAAGCGCTAGCGTCGGAGAGACCCAGTACTTC.

J is TRBJ2-2 and V is TRBV30, with 8 positions matching TRBD1. The CDR3 is made up of 15 amino acids. V lost 0 bases and J lost 5; bases outside the gene matches: 5. Germline V gives CDR1 GTSNPN, CDR2 SVGIG (reference sequence). This CDR3 is CAWSVRTGWTGELFF. In DNA, the CDR3 is TGTGCCTGGAGTGTACGGACAGGGTGGACCGGGGAGCTGTTTTTT.

V and J are TRBV11-3 and TRBJ2-1; D may be TRBD2 (5 bases). Per the germline V gene, CDR1 is SGHNT and CDR2 is YENEEA. The length of the CDR3 is 16 residues. Trimming stripped 5 bases from V and 4 bases from J, with 18 bases between. CDR3 protein: CASSPEGSGTYNEQFF. The CDR3 DNA sequence: TGTGCCAGCAGCCCAGAGGGCAGCGGAACTTACAATGAGCAGTTCTTC.

Regarding this clone: At the DNA level, this CDR3 is encoded by other sequences in the same sample as well. The rearrangement links TRBV29-1 to TRBJ2-7; TRBD2 agrees at 7 bases. Trimming removed 5 bases from V and 0 bases from J; junction bases left unmatched: 10. CDR3 length: 15 amino acids. Germline V CDR1 and CDR2: SQVTM, ANQGSEA. CDR3 nucleotide sequence: TGCAGCGTTCTCGGGCTGGGGGGGAGCTCCTACGAGCAGTACTTC. The encoded protein is CSVLGLGGSSYEQYF.

The rearrangement joins TRBV13 to TRBJ2-2; TRBD2 matches at 7 bases. Germline trimming cut 2 bases from V and 4 bases from J; bases unmatched to any gene: 1. Germline V gene sequence: CDR1 PRHDT, CDR2 FYEKMQ (reference sequence). This CDR3 contains 14 residues. The CDR3 DNA sequence: TGTGCCAGCAGCTTAAGGACTAGCACCGGGGAGCTGTTTTTT. It translates to CASSLRTSTGELFF.

This clone occurred a few times. The chain joins TRBV5-1 to TRBJ2-1; D might be TRBD2 (6 bases). The germline gives CDR1 SGHRS, CDR2 YFSETQ. Trimming stripped 2 bases from V and 4 bases from J, with 13 bases between. The CDR3 has 15 amino acids. The CDR3, as DNA: TGCGCCAGCAGCTTATCGGGAGTGGGTTACAATGAGCAGTTCTTC. It codes for CASSLSGVGYNEQFF.

This sequence joins TRBV19 and TRBJ2-1; 9 bases fit TRBD2. Germline values: CDR1 LNHDA, CDR2 SQIVND (reference sequence). The CDR3 totals 16 residues. V was clipped by 5 bases and J by 4 bases; unmatched bases: 9. The CDR3 DNA reads TGTGCCAGTAGTCCGCGGACTAGCGTCTTTTACAATGAGCAGTTCTTC. This translates into CASSPRTSVFYNEQFF.

V gene TRBV19 combines with J gene TRBJ2-7, with D uncertain. V lost 3 bases and J lost 1, with 7 bases in between. The germline V gene has CDR1 LNHDA and CDR2 SQIVND (reference sequence). This CDR3 contains 13 residues. The CDR3 region is CASSIPRSYEQYF. In DNA, the CDR3 is TGTGCCAGTAGTATCCCCAGATCCTACGAGCAGTACTTC.

The chain uses TRBV10-3 and TRBJ2-6, with 8 bases that match TRBD1. The CDR3 has 17 residues. CDR1 is ENHRY and CDR2 is SYGVKD in the germline V gene. The trim removed 6 bases at V and 2 bases at J, leaving 9 bases unmatched. CDR3 residues: CAISDDRGVPGANVLTF. CDR3 nucleotide sequence: TGTGCCATCAGCGACGACAGGGGAGTACCTGGGGCCAACGTCCTGACTTTC.

The chain joins TRBV25-1 to TRBJ1-1, with no clear D. Between the trimmed V and J ends, which lost 7 bases and 10 bases, there was a span of 19 bases. CDR1 is MGHDK, CDR2 SYGVNS, per germline. The CDR3 consists of 13 residues. This chain's CDR3 is CASTSPGGRTAFF. CDR3 DNA: TGTGCCAGCACCTCCCCCGGAGGCAGGACAGCTTTCTTT.

V usage is TRBV19 and J usage is TRBJ2-7; TRBD1 is a possible D gene (5 bases). Germline V gene lookup returns CDR1 LNHDA and CDR2 SQIVND (reference sequence). V was trimmed by 3 bases and J by 3 bases, leaving 9 bases between them. The CDR3 spans 13 residues. CDR3 sequence reads: CASSIDRGYEQYF. The CDR3 nucleotides are TGTGCCAGTAGTATCGACAGAGGCTACGAGCAGTACTTC.

CDR3: CASSPKTGFAYEQYF. CDR3 nucleotides: TGTGCCAGCAGCCCCAAGACAGGATTTGCCTACGAGCAGTACTTC. V usage is TRBV14 and J usage is TRBJ2-7, with D possibly TRBD1 on 6 matching bases. The CDR3 is made up of 15 amino acids. Germline V gene lookup returns CDR1 SGHDN and CDR2 FVKESK. Trimming took off 4 bases at V and 2 bases at J, with 15 bases between the two ends. Full variable domain (outside the CDR3, taken from reference TRBV14 and TRBJ2-7): EAGVTQFPSHSVIEKGQTVTLRCDPISGHDNLYWYRRVMGKEIKFLLHFVKESKQDESGMPNNRFLAERTGGTYSTLKVQPAELEDSGVYFCASSPKTGFAYEQYFGPGTRLTVT.

The genes are TRBV29-1 and TRBJ2-7; D may be TRBD2 (6 bases). Trimming pared 6 bases from V and 4 bases from J, leaving 19 bases between. The CDR3 spans 14 residues. Germline CDR1 SQVTM, CDR2 ANQGSEA. The CDR3: CSVRGARGIYEQYF. CDR3 nucleotides: TGCAGCGTCCGCGGGGCCCGGGGTATATACGAGCAGTACTTC.

The chain recombines TRBV5-1 with TRBJ1-5; the match to TRBD1 covers 9 bases. The CDR3 runs 15 residues. With 4 bases clipped from V and 1 base from J, the junction kept 3 bases outside the gene matches. Germline V gives CDR1 SGHRS, CDR2 YFSETQ. The CDR3 region has the DNA TGCGCCAGCAGCCCCGGGACAGGGAGCAATCAGCCCCAGCATTTT. This translates into CASSPGTGSNQPQHF.

Worth noting for this clone: Mismatch with germline at one junction end may stem from a read error. The chain recombines TRBV5-4 with TRBJ2-7; 7 positions match TRBD1. The germline V gene encodes CDR1 SGHNT and CDR2 YYREEE (reference sequence). The CDR3 covers 12 residues. This CDR3 is CASSPDRNPFSF. The CDR3 DNA sequence: TGTGCCAGCAGCCCGGACAGGAACCCCTTTTCCTTC. Using reference TRBV5-4 and TRBJ2-7 for the parts outside the CDR3, the full variable domain is ETGVTQSPTHLIKTRGQQVTLRCSSQSGHNTVSWYQQALGQGPQFIFQYYREEENGRGNFPPRFSGLQFPNYSSELNVNALELDDSALYLCASSPDRNPFSFGPGTRLTVT.

The chain links TRBV5-4 to TRBJ2-7, with D perhaps matching TRBD2 (5 bases). With 0 bases removed from V and 5 bases from J, the gap between germline ends came to 15 bases. The germline V gene has CDR1 SGHNT and CDR2 YYREEE (reference sequence). This CDR3 has 15 amino acids. The CDR3 spells CASSLGAGPRNEQYF. Written as DNA, the CDR3 is TGTGCCAGCAGCTTGGGGGCGGGTCCAAGGAACGAGCAGTACTTC. The variable domain in full, with the rest retrieved from reference TRBV5-4 and TRBJ2-7, is ETGVTQSPTHLIKTRGQQVTLRCSSQSGHNTVSWYQQALGQGPQFIFQYYREEENGRGNFPPRFSGLQFPNYSSELNVNALELDDSALYLCASSLGAGPRNEQYFGPGTRLTVT.

The genes are TRBV6-5 and TRBJ2-7, with 13 bases aligning to TRBD2. The germline gives CDR1 MNHEY, CDR2 SVGAGI. V shed 4 bases, J shed 5 bases, and the junction held 2 bases outside the gene matches. The CDR3 runs to 14 residues. CDR3 protein: CASSWTSGSHEQYF. The DNA of the CDR3 is TGTGCCAGCAGTTGGACTAGCGGGAGCCACGAGCAGTACTTC.